This is a list of T cell receptor beta chains from one sample in a study of cytomegalovirus exposure and HLA in healthy donors. Only in-frame clones appear in the TCRdb table, and some are missing; sequencing was by immunoSEQ multiplex PCR. The repertoire holds around 90,000 clones, with more than 65% as singletons. The specimen was PBMCs. The receptors originated from a human donor in good health. Both conserved end residues are part of each CDR3. A D gene is named only where the DNA matches it firmly. Clone size is not always given. Where it is, it says once, few, many or a class for expanded clones.

D: -; J: TRBJ2-7; V: TRBV9; size: -; DNA: TGTGCCAGCAGCGATGGGCAGGGATCTTTCTACGAGCAGTACTTC; CDR3: CASSDGQGSFYEQYF
D: -; J: TRBJ2-4; V: TRBV14; size: -; DNA: TGTGCCAGCAGCCAATTCAGGGGCCGCGAAAACATTCAGTACTTC; CDR3: CASSQFRGRENIQYF
D: -; J: TRBJ1-1; V: TRBV29-1; size: -; DNA: TGCAGCGTTATGAGAACTGAAGCTTTCTTT; CDR3: CSVMRTEAFF
D: -; J: TRBJ2-7; V: TRBV5-1; size: -; DNA: TGCGCCAGCAGCCCCAGCCCGGACAGTTTCTACGAGCAGTACTTC; CDR3: CASSPSPDSFYEQYF
D: TRBD1; J: TRBJ1-2; V: TRBV25-1; size: -; DNA: TGTGCCAGCAGTGAAGAACAGGGGGCTGGGGGCTACACCTTC; CDR3: CASSEEQGAGGYTF
D: TRBD1; J: TRBJ1-2; V: TRBV7-9; size: -; DNA: TGTGCCAGCAGCTCCCACGGGGACAGCTATGGCTACACCTTC; CDR3: CASSSHGDSYGYTF
D: TRBD2; J: TRBJ2-1; V: TRBV7-3; size: -; DNA: TGTGCCAGCAGCCCGACCGGGACTAGCGGGGGGGGGAATGAGCAGTTCTTC; CDR3: CASSPTGTSGGGNEQFF
D: TRBD2; J: TRBJ2-1; V: TRBV5-1; size: -; DNA: TGCGCCAGCAGCTCGCGGGGGATTTACAATGAGCAGTTCTTC; CDR3: CASSSRGIYNEQFF
D: TRBD1; J: TRBJ2-7; V: TRBV11-1; size: -; DNA: TGTGCCAGCAGCTGGAGGGGACAGGGCGCCGAGCAGTACTTC; CDR3: CASSWRGQGAEQYF
D: TRBD1; J: TRBJ1-2; V: TRBV5-4; size: -; DNA: TGTGCCAGCAGGCCGGGACAGACAAACTATGGCTACACCTTC; CDR3: CASRPGQTNYGYTF
D: -; J: TRBJ1-6; V: TRBV2; size: -; DNA: TGTGCCAGCAGCCTTGGGGCAGGGAATCTCCACTTT; CDR3: CASSLGAGNLHF
D: -; J: TRBJ1-4; V: TRBV6-6; size: few; DNA: TGTGCCAGCAGTACCTTGGGGACTTTCCATGAAAAACTGTTTTTT; CDR3: CASSTLGTFHEKLFF
D: TRBD1; J: TRBJ2-2; V: TRBV27; size: -; DNA: TGTGCCAGCTCCCAACAGGGGATGAACGGGGAGCTGTTTTTT; CDR3: CASSQQGMNGELFF
D: -; J: TRBJ1-1; V: TRBV5-1; size: -; DNA: TGCGCCAGCAGCGAGACAGGGAACACTGAAGCTTTCTTT; CDR3: CASSETGNTEAFF
D: -; J: TRBJ1-2; V: TRBV5-4; size: -; DNA: TGTGCCAGCAGCTTGGCAGGGATATCTAACTATGGCTACACCTTC; CDR3: CASSLAGISNYGYTF
D: TRBD2; J: TRBJ2-3; V: TRBV7-6; size: once; DNA: TGTGCCAGCACGCGGATTAGCGGGGGGTTGACAGATACGCAGTATTTT; CDR3: CASTRISGGLTDTQYF
D: -; J: TRBJ2-1; V: TRBV5-6; size: -; DNA: TGTGCCAGCAGCTTGAATCAGGGCGTACGAAATGAGCAGTTCTTC; CDR3: CASSLNQGVRNEQFF
D: -; J: TRBJ2-7; V: TRBV7-2; size: -; DNA: TGTGCCAGCAGCATAAGCGGGTCGAGCTCCTACGAGCAGTACTTC; CDR3: CASSISGSSSYEQYF
D: -; J: TRBJ2-7; V: TRBV5-6; size: -; DNA: TGTGCCAGCGGAGGCAGCCGCAGGAGTTACGAGCAGTACTTC; CDR3: CASGGSRRSYEQYF
D: TRBD1; J: TRBJ1-2; V: TRBV25-1; size: -; DNA: TGTGCCAGCAGTGGGTCGGACAGGGGCTATGGCTACACCTTC; CDR3: CASSGSDRGYGYTF
D: -; J: TRBJ1-1; V: TRBV5-6; size: -; DNA: TGTGCCAGCAGCCCAGGTGTGCCAGCCGAAGCTTTCTTT; CDR3: CASSPGVPAEAFF
D: -; J: TRBJ1-6; V: TRBV10-3; size: -; DNA: TGTGCCACCCGGGGGGGGGCAGTTAATTCACCCCTCCACTTT; CDR3: CATRGGAVNSPLHF
D: TRBD1; J: TRBJ1-1; V: TRBV6-6; size: -; DNA: TGTGCCAGCAGTTACGGACAGGAGCGGCCCAACACTGAAGCTTTCTTT; CDR3: CASSYGQERPNTEAFF